The table lists the clone carrying this T cell receptor beta chain with a few counts. At one end, the junction sequence differs from germline, possibly due to a read error. These data come from a study of cytomegalovirus exposure and HLA in healthy donors. This CDR3 contains 15 residues. Germline V gives CDR1 MNHEY, CDR2 SVGAGI. PCR involved 60 Vbeta and 13 Jbeta primers. This table comes from immunoSEQ multiplex PCR, and its TCRdb copy is limited to in-frame clones, with some not included. The sample yields about 72,000 clones, roughly 77% seen once. The source is a human donor in good health. This sequence joins TRBV6-5 and TRBJ1-2; 7 bases are a match to TRBD1. Sequencing used PBMCs. In nucleotides, the CDR3 is TGTGCCAGCAGTCCCCTCCTCCAGGGGGGCTATGGCTACCCCTTC. Protein sequence: CASSPLLQGGYGYPF.